The following is a T cell receptor beta chain sequence with its context. Clones were read by immunoSEQ multiplex PCR, and TCRdb kept only the in-frame ones, dropping some. The profile shows 50,000 or so clones, approximately 87% of them singletons. This sample is part of a study of T cell clones after liver transplantation. Trimming left V 0 bases short and J 6 bases short, with 12 bases between. This CDR3 comprises 14 residues. The germline V gene has CDR1 MGHRA and CDR2 YSYEKL. The TCR comes from a human patient who received a liver transplant. Some T cells here may be from the graft donor. Sample: CD8+ T cells from blood, taken 12 months after liver transplant. The genes are TRBV4-1 and TRBJ2-7, with no clear D. CDR3 nucleotide sequence: TGCGCCAGCAGCCAAGATATGGCCCCGGTCGAGCAGTACTTC. Translated, it gives CASSQDMAPVEQYF.